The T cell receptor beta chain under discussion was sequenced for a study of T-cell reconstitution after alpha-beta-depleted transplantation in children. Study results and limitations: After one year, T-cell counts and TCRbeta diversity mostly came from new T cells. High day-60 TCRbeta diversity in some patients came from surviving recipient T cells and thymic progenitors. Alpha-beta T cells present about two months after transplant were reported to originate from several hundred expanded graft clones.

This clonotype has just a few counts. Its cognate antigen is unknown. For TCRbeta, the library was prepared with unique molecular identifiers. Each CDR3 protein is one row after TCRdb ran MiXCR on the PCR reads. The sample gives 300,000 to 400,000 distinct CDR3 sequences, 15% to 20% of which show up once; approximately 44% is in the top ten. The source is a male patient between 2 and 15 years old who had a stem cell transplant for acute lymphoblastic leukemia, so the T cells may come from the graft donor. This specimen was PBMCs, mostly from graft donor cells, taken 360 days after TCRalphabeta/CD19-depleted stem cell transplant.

The CDR3 nucleotides read TGTGCCAGCAGCCTGGGACAGGGGGCTAGTGAGCAGTTCTTC. Its protein product is CASSLGQGASEQFF. The chain has TRBV28 and TRBJ2-1, with 12 bases matching TRBD1. CDR1 and CDR2 from the germline V gene are MDHEN and SYDVKM. This CDR3 has 14 amino acids. The J segment lost 9 bases and the V segment lost 6 bases, leaving 6 bases of the junction unmatched.